This T cell receptor beta chain is from a study of cytomegalovirus exposure and HLA in healthy donors. Study outcomes and limitations: Rarity held for most TCR sequences, but there were some public TCRs that occurred in many donors.

Researchers ran the PCR with 60 Vbeta and 13 Jbeta primers. TCRdb's table, derived via immunoSEQ multiplex PCR, lists solely in-frame clones and lacks some. This table has about 200,000 clones, around 90% appearing once. Comment on this clone: What it binds is unknown.

The clonotype comes from a boy aged 2 to 10 in good health and CMV-seronegative. Sequencing input: PBMCs.

The CDR3 sequence: CASSEVREKLFF. In nucleotides, the CDR3 is TGTGCCAGCAGCGAGGTTAGGGAAAAACTGTTTTTT. The chain joins TRBV7-9 to TRBJ1-4, with D unresolved. CDR1 is SEHNR and CDR2 is FQNEAQ in the germline V gene (reference sequence). Trimming stripped 5 bases from V and 8 bases from J, with 9 bases between. The CDR3 runs to 12 residues.